In its sample, the clone carrying this T cell receptor (beta chain) was seen many times. The CDR3 loop spans 14 amino acids. Trimming left V 6 bases short and J 4 bases short, with 15 bases between. The sample is drawn from a study of human T cells and chemical hapten exposure. Study summary: Doses of diphenylcyclopropenone went to the patients' scalps weekly throughout the roughly 22-week study. Variation in per-sample TCR yields came mainly from small pooled library volume differences.

TCRdb independently ran MiXCR on the RACE reads; one entry per CDR3 protein. The sample includes approximately 340,000 distinct CDR3 sequences, around 7% seen only once; the top ten take less than 10%. The time point is: patch test 1, 2 weeks after DPC sensitization. Treatment defined: therapeutic diphenylcyclopropenone sensitization with weekly scalp DPC. Donation of samples came from alopecia patients who were 18 to 70 years old and suitable for DPC. Unfractionated whole blood yielded the extracted total RNA. The specimen comprised whole blood, sampled in connection with sensitization to the hapten diphenylcyclopropenone (DPC). This receptor was obtained from a woman under 30 with alopecia areata. Some clones in this sample may be carry-over from other donors' samples. V usage is TRBV12-3 or TRBV12-4 and J usage is TRBJ1-2; D perhaps matches TRBD1 (6 bases). CDR3 in DNA: TGTGCCAGCAGACAAAGGGGGTTGGGCTATGGCTACACCTTC. Protein: CASRQRGLGYGYTF.